Listed below are T cell receptor beta chains from one sample, sequenced in a study of a mutant IDH1 vaccine in newly diagnosed glioma. The repertoire was sequenced with immunoSEQ multiplex PCR; TCRdb's copy has only in-frame clones and lacks some. Here the sample spans over 30,000 clones, around 80% being singletons. The sample was peripheral blood mononuclear cells (PBMCs), taken from a glioma patient treated with radiotherapy, temozolomide or both. The receptors were sampled from a middle-aged man with glioma. Some clones in this sample may be carry-over from other donors' samples. CDR3s include the opening cysteine and the closing phenylalanine or tryptophan. The order of the fields is V gene, clone size, J gene, D gene, CDR3 DNA, CDR3 protein. A D gene is named only where the DNA matches it firmly. The listing skips clone size in some rows; elsewhere it reads once, few, many or a size class.

TRBV18	NA	TRBJ2-1	TRBD1	TGTGCCAGCTCACCACCAGGGACAGGGGGCAATGAGCAGTTCTTC	CASSPPGTGGNEQFF
TRBV29-1	NA	TRBJ2-1	TRBD1	TGCAGCGCTACAACCGGGACAGGGGTCTACAATGAGCAGTTCTTC	CSATTGTGVYNEQFF
TRBV7-8	NA	TRBJ2-7	NA	TGTGCCAGCAGCTTAGCGGGTAGCTACTTCTACGAGCAGTACTTC	CASSLAGSYFYEQYF
TRBV7-6	NA	TRBJ2-3	NA	TGTGCCAGCAGCCGAAGGGATACGCAGTATTTT	CASSRRDTQYF
TRBV5-1	NA	TRBJ2-7	NA	TGCGCCAGCAGCCGGGACGCGGGATCCTACGAGCAGTACTTC	CASSRDAGSYEQYF
TRBV9	NA	TRBJ2-7	TRBD2	TGTGCCAGCAGCGTAGGGGGGGAGGGCCGATCCTACGAGCAGTACTTC	CASSVGGEGRSYEQYF
TRBV9	NA	TRBJ1-5	NA	TGTGCCAGCAGTCAAACCGGGACACCTAATCAGCCCCAGCATTTT	CASSQTGTPNQPQHF
TRBV27	NA	TRBJ2-2	NA	TGTGCCAGCAGTTTATGGGGTGGGAGGGAGCTGTTTTTT	CASSLWGGRELFF
TRBV18	NA	TRBJ1-4	NA	TGTGCCAGCTCAGAGGAGGAAAAACTGTTTTTT	CASSEEEKLFF
TRBV30	few	TRBJ1-5	TRBD1	TGTGCCTGGAGTCTGGGGACAGGAGTTGTAAGCAATCAGCCCCAGCATTTT	CAWSLGTGVVSNQPQHF
TRBV30	NA	TRBJ1-4	NA	TGTGCCTGTCGGGTCACTAATGAAAAACTGTTTTTT	CACRVTNEKLFF
TRBV6-1	NA	TRBJ1-2	TRBD1	TGTGCCAGCAGGGGACAGGGCTTCAGCTATGGCTACACCTTC	CASRGQGFSYGYTF
TRBV4-1	NA	TRBJ1-6	NA	TGCGCCAGCAGCCAGGACACGGGGTATTCACCCCTCCACTTT	CASSQDTGYSPLHF
TRBV29-1	NA	TRBJ2-2	TRBD1	TGCAGCGCTGAAGGCCGGGACAGGGAGTTAACCGGGGAGCTGTTTTTT	CSAEGRDRELTGELFF
TRBV9	NA	TRBJ1-2	NA	TGTGCCAGCAGCGTAGCAGGGGTAGCTAACTATGGCTACACCTTC	CASSVAGVANYGYTF
TRBV6-1	NA	TRBJ1-2	TRBD1	TGTGCCAGCAGTGCGACAGGGACCTATGGCTACACCTTC	CASSATGTYGYTF
TRBV10-2	NA	TRBJ2-2	NA	TGCGCCAGCCTAGAGCGGAGGAACACCGGGGAGCTGTTTTTT	CASLERRNTGELFF
TRBV15	NA	TRBJ1-4	TRBD1	TGTGCCACCAGCAGGGAAACAGGGGGAAAACTGTTTTTT	CATSRETGGKLFF
TRBV4-2	NA	TRBJ2-2	NA	TGTGCCAGCAGCCATATTGGCACCGGGGAGCTGTTTTTT	CASSHIGTGELFF
TRBV6-1	NA	TRBJ2-2	NA	TGTGCCAGCCGTTCACAACTCGGGGAGCTGTTTTTT	CASRSQLGELFF
TRBV29-1	NA	TRBJ2-5	NA	TGCAGCGTTGCCCCCGATCAGATAGCCCAGTACTTC	CSVAPDQIAQYF
TRBV5-1	NA	TRBJ1-2	TRBD1	TGCGCCAGCAGCTTCGGACAGGGACCGGATGGCTACACCTTC	CASSFGQGPDGYTF
TRBV4-1	NA	TRBJ2-3	NA	TGCGCCAGCAGCCAAGAAAAGAGGCCGGGGGCTGCAGATACGCAGTATTTT	CASSQEKRPGAADTQYF
TRBV19	NA	TRBJ1-2	NA	TGTGCCAGTAGTCTGAGGACACAGAACTATGGCTACACCTTC	CASSLRTQNYGYTF
TRBV4-2	NA	TRBJ2-5	NA	TGTGCCAGCAGCCAGGAGACAGGAGAGACCCAGTACTTC	CASSQETGETQYF
TRBV18	once	TRBJ2-4	NA	TGTGCCAGCTCCGATCAGGGGAGGTTAGACATTCAGTACTTC	CASSDQGRLDIQYF
TRBV5-4	NA	TRBJ1-1	TRBD1	TGTGCCAGCAGCCCGCGACAGGGGCGTATGAACACTGAAGCTTTCTTT	CASSPRQGRMNTEAFF
TRBV27	NA	TRBJ2-7	NA	TGTGCCAGCACCCGAGGCCCTACCTACGAGCAGTACTTC	CASTRGPTYEQYF
TRBV2	few	TRBJ1-5	NA	TGTGCCAGCGGATACAATCAGCCCCAGCATTTT	CASGYNQPQHF
TRBV28	NA	TRBJ2-7	NA	TGTGCCAGCAGGGGGAATCTTTACGAGCAGTACTTC	CASRGNLYEQYF
TRBV19	NA	TRBJ2-6	NA	TGTGCCAGTAGTCGAGGACAGGCGGGACTCGCCAACGTCCTGACTTTC	CASSRGQAGLANVLTF
TRBV7-9	few	TRBJ1-2	NA	TGTGCCAGCAGCTTGGAGGGCGCGCGGGGCTACACCTTC	CASSLEGARGYTF
TRBV19	few	TRBJ1-1	NA	TGTGCCAGTAATCACCCGGACAGCTTGAACACTGAAGCTTTCTTT	CASNHPDSLNTEAFF
TRBV4-1	NA	TRBJ1-5	TRBD1	TGCGCCAGCAGCCAAGAGCCGGGACAGGGGATTGAGAAGCCCCAGCATTTT	CASSQEPGQGIEKPQHF
TRBV30	NA	TRBJ1-2	TRBD1	TGTGCCTGGAGTACAGGGGGCAACTATGGCTACACCTTC	CAWSTGGNYGYTF
TRBV2	NA	TRBJ1-2	NA	TGTGCCAGCAGGGACAGCTGGCTTTACTATGGCTACACCTTC	CASRDSWLYYGYTF
TRBV6-5	NA	TRBJ2-7	NA	TGTGCCAGCGGCCGGTTATCACCAAACGAGCAGTACTTC	CASGRLSPNEQYF
TRBV30	NA	TRBJ1-4	NA	TGTGCCTGGAGTGTACGAGGGGCAAAACTGTTTTTT	CAWSVRGAKLFF
TRBV19	NA	TRBJ1-2	TRBD1	TGTGCCAGTAGTAAGGGGAGGACAGGGGAGCTTGGCTACACCTTC	CASSKGRTGELGYTF
TRBV27	NA	TRBJ1-1	NA	TGTGCCAGCAGTTTCGGACGCTCCAGGGAAGCTTTCTTT	CASSFGRSREAFF
TRBV7-9	few	TRBJ1-6	NA	TGTGCCAGCAGCTTAGGGGACGAATCACCCCTCCACTTT	CASSLGDESPLHF
TRBV29-1	NA	TRBJ2-6	TRBD2	TGCAGCGCGGGGGGTCCCGGGGCCAACGTCCTGACTTTC	CSAGGPGANVLTF
TRBV4-3	few	TRBJ2-1	NA	TGCGCCAGCAGCCAAGATCTCGGTAGAGGGTTTAAGTTCTTC	CASSQDLGRGFKFF
TRBV5-6	NA	TRBJ1-2	NA	TGTGCCAGCAGCTTGGATGGATATGGCTACACCTTC	CASSLDGYGYTF
TRBV9	NA	TRBJ1-1	NA	TGTGCCAGCAGCGTAGACTCGGGCTTTACTGAAGCTTTCTTT	CASSVDSGFTEAFF